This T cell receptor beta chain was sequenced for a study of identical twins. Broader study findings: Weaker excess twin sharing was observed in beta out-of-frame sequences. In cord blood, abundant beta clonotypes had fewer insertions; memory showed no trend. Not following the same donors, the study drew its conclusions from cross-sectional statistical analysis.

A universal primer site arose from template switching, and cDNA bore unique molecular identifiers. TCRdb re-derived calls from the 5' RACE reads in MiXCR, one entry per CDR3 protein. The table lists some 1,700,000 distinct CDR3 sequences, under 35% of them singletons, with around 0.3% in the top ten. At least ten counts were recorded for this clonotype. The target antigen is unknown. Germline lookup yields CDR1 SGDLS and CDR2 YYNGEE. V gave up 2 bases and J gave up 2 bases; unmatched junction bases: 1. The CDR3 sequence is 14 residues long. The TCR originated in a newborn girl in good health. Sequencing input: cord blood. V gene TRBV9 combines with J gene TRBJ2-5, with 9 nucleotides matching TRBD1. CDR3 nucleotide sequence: TGTGCCAGCAGCGTTGACAGGGGGCAAGAGACCCAGTACTTC. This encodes CASSVDRGQETQYF.